This TCR beta chain emerged from a study of T-cell reconstitution after alpha-beta-depleted transplantation in children. Study conclusions and caveats: Surviving recipient T cells and intrathymic progenitors accounted for some patients' high TCRbeta diversity at day 60. Expanded graft clones, several hundred of them, were reportedly the source of alpha-beta T cells about two months after transplant. T-cell numbers and diversity one year post-transplant derived largely from freshly generated T cells.

It was with unique molecular identifiers that the TCRbeta library was prepared. Each CDR3 protein gets one entry after TCRdb re-called the PCR reads with MiXCR. The data hold approximately 30,000 distinct CDR3 sequences, with less than 8.5% observed a single time. This clonotype was observed at least ten times. The target antigen is unknown. Here the sequenced sample was peripheral blood, taken 60 days after TCRalphabeta/CD19-depleted stem cell transplant. The sequence came from a child in the first two years of life who had a stem cell transplant for acute myeloid leukemia, so the T cells may come from the graft donor.

This CDR3 reads CASTYGLPNQPQHF. The CDR3 nucleotides are TGTGCCAGCACCTACGGTCTTCCCAATCAGCCCCAGCATTTT. The chain employs TRBV12-3 or TRBV12-4 and TRBJ1-5; D uncertain. The V end lost 7 bases, the J end lost 3 bases, and 13 bases lay between the germline ends. CDR3 length: 14 residues.